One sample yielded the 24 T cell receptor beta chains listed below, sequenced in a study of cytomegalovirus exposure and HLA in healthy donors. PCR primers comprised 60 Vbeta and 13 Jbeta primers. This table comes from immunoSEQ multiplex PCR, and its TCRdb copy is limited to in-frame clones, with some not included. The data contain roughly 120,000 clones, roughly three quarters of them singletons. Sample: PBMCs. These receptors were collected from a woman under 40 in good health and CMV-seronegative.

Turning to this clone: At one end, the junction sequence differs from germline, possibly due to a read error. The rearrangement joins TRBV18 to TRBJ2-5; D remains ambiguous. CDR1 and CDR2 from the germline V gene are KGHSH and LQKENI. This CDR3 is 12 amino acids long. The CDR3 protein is CASSPYQEAQYF. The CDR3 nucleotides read TGTGCCAGCTCACCATACCAAGAGGCCCAGTACTTC.

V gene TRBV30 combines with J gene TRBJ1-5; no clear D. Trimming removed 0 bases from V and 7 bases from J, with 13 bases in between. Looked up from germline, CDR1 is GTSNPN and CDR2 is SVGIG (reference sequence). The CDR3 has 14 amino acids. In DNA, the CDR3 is TGTGCCTGGAGTGTAAACCAGCGGAGACAGCCCCAGCATTTT. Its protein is CAWSVNQRRQPQHF.

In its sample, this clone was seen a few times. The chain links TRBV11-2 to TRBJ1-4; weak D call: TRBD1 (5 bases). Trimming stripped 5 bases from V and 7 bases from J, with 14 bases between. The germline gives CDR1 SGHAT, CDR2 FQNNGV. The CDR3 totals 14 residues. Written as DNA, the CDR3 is TGTGCCAGCAGCCGGACATCAACGGGTGAAAAACTGTTTTTT. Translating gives CASSRTSTGEKLFF. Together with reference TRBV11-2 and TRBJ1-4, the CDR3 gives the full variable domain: EAGVAQSPRYKIIEKRQSVAFWCNPISGHATLYWYQQILGQGPKLLIQFQNNGVVDDSQLPKDRFSAERLKGVDSTLKIQPAKLEDSAVYLCASSRTSTGEKLFFGSGTQLSVL.

The CDR3 sequence: CASSSGTGTTEAFF. The CDR3 DNA reads TGTGCCAGCAGCTCCGGGACAGGGACCACTGAAGCTTTCTTT. The chain links TRBV7-3 to TRBJ1-1; 9 nucleotides line up with TRBD1. This CDR3 has 14 amino acids. Trimming removed 4 bases from V and 4 bases from J; junction bases left unmatched: 4. The V gene's germline CDR1 is SGHTA and CDR2 FQGTGA.

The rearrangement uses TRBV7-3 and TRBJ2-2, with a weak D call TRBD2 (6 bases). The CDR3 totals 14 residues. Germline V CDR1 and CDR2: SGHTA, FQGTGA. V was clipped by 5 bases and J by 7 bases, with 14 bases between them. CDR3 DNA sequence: TGTGCCAGCAGCCGGGGGACTTCGGGCGGGGAGCTGTTTTTT. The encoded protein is CASSRGTSGGELFF.

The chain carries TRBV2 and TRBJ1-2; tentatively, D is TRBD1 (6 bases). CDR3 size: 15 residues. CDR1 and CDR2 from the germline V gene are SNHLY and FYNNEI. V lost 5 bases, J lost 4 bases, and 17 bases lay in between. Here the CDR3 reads CASSTLLTGSYGYTF. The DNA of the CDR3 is TGTGCCAGCAGTACCCTTCTCACAGGGAGCTATGGCTACACCTTC.

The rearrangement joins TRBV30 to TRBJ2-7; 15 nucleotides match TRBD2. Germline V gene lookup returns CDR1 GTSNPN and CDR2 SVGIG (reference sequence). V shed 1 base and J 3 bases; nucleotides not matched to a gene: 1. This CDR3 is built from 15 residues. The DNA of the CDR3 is TGTGCCTGGAGTGGGACTAGCGGGGGGGACTACGAGCAGTACTTC. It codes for CAWSGTSGGDYEQYF.

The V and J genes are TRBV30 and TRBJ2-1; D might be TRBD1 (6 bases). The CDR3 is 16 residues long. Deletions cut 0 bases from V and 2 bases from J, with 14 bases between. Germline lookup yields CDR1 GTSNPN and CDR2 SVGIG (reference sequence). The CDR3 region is CAWSVFGTRTYNEQFF. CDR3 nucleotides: TGTGCCTGGAGTGTATTTGGGACACGAACCTACAATGAGCAGTTCTTC. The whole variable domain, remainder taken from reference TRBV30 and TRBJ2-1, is SQTIHQWPATLVQPVGSPLSLECTVEGTSNPNLYWYRQAAGRGLQLLFYSVGIGQISSEVPQNLSASRPQDRQFILSSKKLLLSDSGFYLCAWSVFGTRTYNEQFFGPGTRLTVL.

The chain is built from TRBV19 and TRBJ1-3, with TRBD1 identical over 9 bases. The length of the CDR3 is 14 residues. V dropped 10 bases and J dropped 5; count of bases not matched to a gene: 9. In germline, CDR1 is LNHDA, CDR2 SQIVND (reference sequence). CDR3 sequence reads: CATGGTGRRNTIYF. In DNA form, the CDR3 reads TGTGCCACAGGTGGGACAGGGAGACGAAACACCATATATTTT.

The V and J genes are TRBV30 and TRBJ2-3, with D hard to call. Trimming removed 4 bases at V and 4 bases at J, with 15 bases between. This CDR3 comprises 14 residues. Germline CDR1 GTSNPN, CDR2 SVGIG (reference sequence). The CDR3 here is CAWTVGSYADTQYF. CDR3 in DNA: TGTGCCTGGACTGTGGGCAGCTATGCAGATACGCAGTATTTT.

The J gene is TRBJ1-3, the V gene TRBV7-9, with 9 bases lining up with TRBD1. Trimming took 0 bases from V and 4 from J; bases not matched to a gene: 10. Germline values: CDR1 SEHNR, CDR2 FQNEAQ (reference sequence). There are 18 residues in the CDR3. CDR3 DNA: TGTGCCAGCAGCTTAGCCCCCCCGGGACAGGGTTCAGGAAACACCATATATTTT. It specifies CASSLAPPGQGSGNTIYF.

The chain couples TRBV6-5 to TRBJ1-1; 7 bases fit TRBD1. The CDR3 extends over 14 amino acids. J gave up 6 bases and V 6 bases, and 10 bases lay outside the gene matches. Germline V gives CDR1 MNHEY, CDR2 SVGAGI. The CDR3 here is CASRRQGQAAEAFF. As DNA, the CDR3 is TGTGCCAGCAGACGACAGGGCCAAGCGGCTGAAGCTTTCTTT.

The CDR3 loop is CASSERTGKKGTEAFF. CDR3 DNA sequence: TGTGCCAGCAGTGAACGGACAGGGAAGAAAGGCACTGAAGCTTTCTTT. The rearrangement uses TRBV6-1 and TRBJ1-1, with 8 bases matching TRBD1. V was pared by 2 bases and J by 4 bases, with 9 bases of the junction left unmatched. The CDR3 covers 16 residues. Looked up from germline, CDR1 is MNHNS and CDR2 is SASEGT.

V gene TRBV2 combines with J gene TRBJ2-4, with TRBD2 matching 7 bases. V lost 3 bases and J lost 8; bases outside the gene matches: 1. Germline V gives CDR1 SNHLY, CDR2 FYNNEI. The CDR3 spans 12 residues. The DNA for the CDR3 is TGTGCCAGCAGTGATGGGGGGGACATTCAGTACTTC. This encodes CASSDGGDIQYF.

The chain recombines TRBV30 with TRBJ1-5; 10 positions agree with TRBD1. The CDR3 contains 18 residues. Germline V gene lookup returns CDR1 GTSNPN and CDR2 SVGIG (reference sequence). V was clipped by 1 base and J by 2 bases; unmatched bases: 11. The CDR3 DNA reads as TGTGCCTGGAGTGGGGGGACAGGGGAAGCTTTTGGCAATCAGCCCCAGCATTTT. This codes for CAWSGGTGEAFGNQPQHF.

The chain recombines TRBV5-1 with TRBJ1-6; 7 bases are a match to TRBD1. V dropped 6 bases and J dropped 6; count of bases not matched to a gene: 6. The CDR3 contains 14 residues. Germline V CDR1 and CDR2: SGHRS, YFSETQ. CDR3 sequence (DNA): TGCGCCAGCACTTACGACAGGGCTAATTCACCCCTCCACTTT. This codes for CASTYDRANSPLHF.

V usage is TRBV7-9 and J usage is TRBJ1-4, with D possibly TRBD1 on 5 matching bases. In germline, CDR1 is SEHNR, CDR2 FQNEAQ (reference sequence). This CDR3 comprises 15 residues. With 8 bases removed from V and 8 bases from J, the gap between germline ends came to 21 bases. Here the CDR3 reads CASRRSGGGEEKLFF. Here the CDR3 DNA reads TGTGCCAGCCGGCGATCGGGGGGGGGAGAGGAAAAACTGTTTTTT.

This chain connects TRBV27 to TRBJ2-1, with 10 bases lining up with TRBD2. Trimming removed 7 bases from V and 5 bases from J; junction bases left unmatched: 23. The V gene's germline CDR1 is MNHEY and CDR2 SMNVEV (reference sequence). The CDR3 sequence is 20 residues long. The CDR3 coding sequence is TGTGCCAGCACCCCTCTGGTGAGAAAGGGAGCGGGAGGGTCCCACAATGAGCAGTTCTTC. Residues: CASTPLVRKGAGGSHNEQFF.

The CDR3 bases are TGTGCCAGCAGTGAAGCTTTGGGACTAGCGGGAGTTGATGAGCAGTTCTTC. Encoded protein: CASSEALGLAGVDEQFF. V usage is TRBV25-1 and J usage is TRBJ2-1; 14 bases line up with TRBD2. J lost 8 bases, V lost 2 bases, and 8 bases had no gene match. The CDR3 covers 17 residues. Germline V gene data show CDR1 as MGHDK and CDR2 as SYGVNS.

The CDR3 protein is CASSLASGRVNEQFF. Here the CDR3 DNA reads TGTGCCAGCAGCTTGGCTAGCGGGAGGGTGAATGAGCAGTTCTTC. V usage is TRBV5-6 and J usage is TRBJ2-1; the match to TRBD2 covers 12 bases. Germline-derived CDR1 and CDR2 are SGHDT and YYEEEE. V lost 0 bases, J lost 7 bases, and 2 bases stayed unmatched. The CDR3 consists of 15 residues.

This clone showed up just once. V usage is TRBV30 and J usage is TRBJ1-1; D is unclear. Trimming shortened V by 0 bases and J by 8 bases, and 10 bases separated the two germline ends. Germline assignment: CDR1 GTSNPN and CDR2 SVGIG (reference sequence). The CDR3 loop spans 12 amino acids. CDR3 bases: TGTGCCTGGAGTGTATCTGGGCCGGAAGCTTTCTTT. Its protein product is CAWSVSGPEAFF.

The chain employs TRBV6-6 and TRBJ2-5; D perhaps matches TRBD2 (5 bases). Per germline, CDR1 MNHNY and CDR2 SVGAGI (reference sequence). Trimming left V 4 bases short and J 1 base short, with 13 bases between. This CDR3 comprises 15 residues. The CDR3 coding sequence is TGTGCCAGCAGTTTATCACGGGGTTTCCAAGAGACCCAGTACTTC. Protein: CASSLSRGFQETQYF.

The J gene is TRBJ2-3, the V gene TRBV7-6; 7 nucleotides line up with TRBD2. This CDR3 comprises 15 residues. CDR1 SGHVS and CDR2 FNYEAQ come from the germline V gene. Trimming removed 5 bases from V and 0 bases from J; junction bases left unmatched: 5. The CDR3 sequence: CASSASGFSTDTQYF. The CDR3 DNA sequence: TGTGCCAGCAGCGCTAGCGGTTTTAGCACAGATACGCAGTATTTT.

CDR3 in amino acids: CASSLDRGMNTEAFF. CDR3 nucleotides: TGTGCCAGCAGCTTAGACAGGGGGATGAACACTGAAGCTTTCTTT. This chain uses TRBV7-3 with TRBJ1-1; 9 nucleotides match TRBD1. Germline V gene data show CDR1 as SGHTA and CDR2 as FQGTGA. V trimming: 2 bases; J trimming: 0 bases; junction bases outside the gene matches: 1. The CDR3 runs 15 residues.